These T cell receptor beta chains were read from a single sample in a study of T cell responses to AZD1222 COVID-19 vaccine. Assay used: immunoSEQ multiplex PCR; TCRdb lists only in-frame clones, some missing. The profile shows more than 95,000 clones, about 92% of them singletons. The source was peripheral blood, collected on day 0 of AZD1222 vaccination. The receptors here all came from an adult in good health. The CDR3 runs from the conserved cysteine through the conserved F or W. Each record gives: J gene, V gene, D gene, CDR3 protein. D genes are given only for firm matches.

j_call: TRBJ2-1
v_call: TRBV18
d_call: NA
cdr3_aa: CASSVAGMREQFF

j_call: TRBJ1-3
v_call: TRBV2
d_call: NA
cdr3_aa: CASSADGSGNTIYF

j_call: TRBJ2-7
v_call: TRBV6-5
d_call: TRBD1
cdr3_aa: CASSQGQAAYF

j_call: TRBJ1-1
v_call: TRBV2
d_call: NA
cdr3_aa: CASRESLYTEAFF

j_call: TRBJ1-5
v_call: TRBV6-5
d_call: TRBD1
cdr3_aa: CASSYLQGDQPQHF

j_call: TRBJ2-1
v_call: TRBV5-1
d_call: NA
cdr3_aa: CASSLELPWQFF

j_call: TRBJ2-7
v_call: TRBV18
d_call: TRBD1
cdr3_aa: CASSPDRVRAYEQYF

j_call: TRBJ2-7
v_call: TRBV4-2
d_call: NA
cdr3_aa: CASSQEISDPSYEQYF

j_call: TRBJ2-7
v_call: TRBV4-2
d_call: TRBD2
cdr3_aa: CASSLRLAGYEQYF

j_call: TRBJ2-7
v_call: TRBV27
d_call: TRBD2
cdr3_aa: CASSFQRGNYEQYF

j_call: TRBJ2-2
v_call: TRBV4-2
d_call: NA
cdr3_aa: CASSQVTSWTPRAGELFF

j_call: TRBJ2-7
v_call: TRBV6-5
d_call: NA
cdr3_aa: CASSLPTGFAYEQYF

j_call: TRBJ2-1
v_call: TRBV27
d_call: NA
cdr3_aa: CASSFGGYEQFF

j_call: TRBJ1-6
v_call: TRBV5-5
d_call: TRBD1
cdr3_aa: CASSRGGQSNNSPLHF

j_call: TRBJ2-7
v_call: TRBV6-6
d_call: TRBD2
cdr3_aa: CASSYQSGRAYEQYF

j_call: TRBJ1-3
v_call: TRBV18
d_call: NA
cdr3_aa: CASSVEGSGNTIYF

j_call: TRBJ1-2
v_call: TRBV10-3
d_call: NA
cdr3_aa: CAIRQGNYGYTF

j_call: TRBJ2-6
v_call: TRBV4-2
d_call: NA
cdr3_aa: CASSQVYSGANVLTF